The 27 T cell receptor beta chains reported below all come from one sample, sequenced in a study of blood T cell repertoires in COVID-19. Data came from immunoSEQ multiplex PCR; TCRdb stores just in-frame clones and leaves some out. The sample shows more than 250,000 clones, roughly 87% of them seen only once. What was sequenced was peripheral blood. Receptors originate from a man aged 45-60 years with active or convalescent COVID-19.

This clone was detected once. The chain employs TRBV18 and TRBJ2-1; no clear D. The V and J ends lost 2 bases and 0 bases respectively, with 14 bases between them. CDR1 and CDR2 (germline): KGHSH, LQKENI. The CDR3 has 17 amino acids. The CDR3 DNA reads TGTGCCAGCTCACCAGTGGCAGGCCTGAGCTCCTACAATGAGCAGTTCTTC. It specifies CASSPVAGLSSYNEQFF.

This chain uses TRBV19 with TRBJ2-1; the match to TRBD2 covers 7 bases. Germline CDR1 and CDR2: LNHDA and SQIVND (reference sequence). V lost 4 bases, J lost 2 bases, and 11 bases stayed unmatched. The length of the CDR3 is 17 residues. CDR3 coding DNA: TGTGCCAGTAGTACCACCAAGCGGGGCTTAGCCTACAATGAGCAGTTCTTC. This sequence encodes CASSTTKRGLAYNEQFF.

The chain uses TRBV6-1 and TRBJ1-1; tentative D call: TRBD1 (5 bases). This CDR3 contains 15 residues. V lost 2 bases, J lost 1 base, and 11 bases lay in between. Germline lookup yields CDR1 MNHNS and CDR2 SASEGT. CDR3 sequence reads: CASSEYRGTNTEAFF. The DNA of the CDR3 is TGTGCCAGCAGTGAATATCGGGGGACGAACACTGAAGCTTTCTTT.

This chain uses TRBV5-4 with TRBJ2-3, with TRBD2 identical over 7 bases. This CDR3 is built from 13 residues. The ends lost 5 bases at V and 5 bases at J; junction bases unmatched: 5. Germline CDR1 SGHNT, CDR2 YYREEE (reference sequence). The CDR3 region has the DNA TGTGCCAGCAGGCGGGAGCGTCAAGATACGCAGTATTTT. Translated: CASRRERQDTQYF.

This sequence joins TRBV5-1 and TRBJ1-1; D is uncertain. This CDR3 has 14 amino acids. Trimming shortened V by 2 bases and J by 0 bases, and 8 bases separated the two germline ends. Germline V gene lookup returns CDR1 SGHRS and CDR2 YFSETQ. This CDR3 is CASSLQPVNTEAFF. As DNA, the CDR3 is TGCGCCAGCAGCTTACAGCCGGTGAACACTGAAGCTTTCTTT.

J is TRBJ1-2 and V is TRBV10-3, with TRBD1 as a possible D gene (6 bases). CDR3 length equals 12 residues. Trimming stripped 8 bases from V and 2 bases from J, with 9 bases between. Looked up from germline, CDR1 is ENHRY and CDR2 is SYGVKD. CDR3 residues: CAIPTGNYGYTF. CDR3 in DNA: TGTGCCATCCCGACAGGCAACTATGGCTACACCTTC.

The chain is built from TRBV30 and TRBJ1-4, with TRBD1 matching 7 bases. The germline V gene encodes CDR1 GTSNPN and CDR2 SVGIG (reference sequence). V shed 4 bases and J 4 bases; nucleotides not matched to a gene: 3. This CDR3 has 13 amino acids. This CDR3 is CAWTRDSNEKLFF. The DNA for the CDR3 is TGTGCCTGGACCCGGGACAGTAATGAAAAACTGTTTTTT.

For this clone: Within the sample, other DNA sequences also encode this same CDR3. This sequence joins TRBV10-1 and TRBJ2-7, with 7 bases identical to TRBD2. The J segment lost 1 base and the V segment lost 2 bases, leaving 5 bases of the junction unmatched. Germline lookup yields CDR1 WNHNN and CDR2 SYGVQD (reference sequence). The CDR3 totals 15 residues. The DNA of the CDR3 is TGCGCCAGCAGTGAGGGGGCTAGCGGATCCTACGAGCAGTACTTC. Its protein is CASSEGASGSYEQYF.

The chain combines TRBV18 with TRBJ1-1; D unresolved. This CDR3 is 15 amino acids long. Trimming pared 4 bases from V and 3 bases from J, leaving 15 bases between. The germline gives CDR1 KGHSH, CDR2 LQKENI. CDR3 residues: CASSQYGGSDTEAFF. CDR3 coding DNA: TGTGCCAGCTCACAATACGGCGGGTCGGACACTGAAGCTTTCTTT.

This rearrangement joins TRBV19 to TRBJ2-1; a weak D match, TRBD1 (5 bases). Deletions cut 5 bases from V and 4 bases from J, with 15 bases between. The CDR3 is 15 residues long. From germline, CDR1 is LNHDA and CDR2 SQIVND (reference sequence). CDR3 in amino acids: CASSYDSLLYNEQFF. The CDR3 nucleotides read TGTGCCAGTAGTTATGACAGTCTTCTTTACAATGAGCAGTTCTTC.

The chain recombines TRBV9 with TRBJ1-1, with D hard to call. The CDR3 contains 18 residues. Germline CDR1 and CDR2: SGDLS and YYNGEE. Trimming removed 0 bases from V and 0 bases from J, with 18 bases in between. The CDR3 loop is CASSVDPWAANLNTEAFF. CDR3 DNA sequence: TGTGCCAGCAGCGTAGACCCCTGGGCAGCCAACTTGAACACTGAAGCTTTCTTT.

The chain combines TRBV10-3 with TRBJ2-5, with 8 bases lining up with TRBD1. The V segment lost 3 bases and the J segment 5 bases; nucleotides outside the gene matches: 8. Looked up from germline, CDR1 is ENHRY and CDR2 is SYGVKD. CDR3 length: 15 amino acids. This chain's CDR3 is CAISDGDRLRETQYF. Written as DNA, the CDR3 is TGTGCCATCAGTGACGGGGACAGGTTGAGGGAGACCCAGTACTTC.

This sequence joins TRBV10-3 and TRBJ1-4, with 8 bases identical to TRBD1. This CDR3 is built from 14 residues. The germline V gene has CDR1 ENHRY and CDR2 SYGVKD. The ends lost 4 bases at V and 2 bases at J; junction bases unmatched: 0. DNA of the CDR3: TGTGCCATCAGTGGGGACAGGACTAATGAAAAACTGTTTTTT. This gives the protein CAISGDRTNEKLFF.

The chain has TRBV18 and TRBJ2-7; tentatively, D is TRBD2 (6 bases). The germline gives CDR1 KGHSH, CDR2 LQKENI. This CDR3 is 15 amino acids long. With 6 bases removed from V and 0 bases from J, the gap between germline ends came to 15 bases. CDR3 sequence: CASSLGGAPSYEQYF. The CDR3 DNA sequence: TGTGCCAGCTCCCTCGGAGGGGCCCCCTCCTACGAGCAGTACTTC.

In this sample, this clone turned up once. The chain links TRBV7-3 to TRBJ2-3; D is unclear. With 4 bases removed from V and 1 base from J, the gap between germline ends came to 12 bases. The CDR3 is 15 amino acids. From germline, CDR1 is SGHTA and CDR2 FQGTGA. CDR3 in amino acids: CASSSTGAGTDTQYF. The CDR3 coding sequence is TGTGCCAGCAGCTCCACCGGTGCGGGCACAGATACGCAGTATTTT. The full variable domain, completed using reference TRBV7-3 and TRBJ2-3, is GAGVSQTPSNKVTEKGKYVELRCDPISGHTALYWYRQSLGQGPEFLIYFQGTGAADDSGLPNDRFFAVRPEGSVSTLKIQRTERGDSAVYLCASSSTGAGTDTQYFGPGTRLTVL.

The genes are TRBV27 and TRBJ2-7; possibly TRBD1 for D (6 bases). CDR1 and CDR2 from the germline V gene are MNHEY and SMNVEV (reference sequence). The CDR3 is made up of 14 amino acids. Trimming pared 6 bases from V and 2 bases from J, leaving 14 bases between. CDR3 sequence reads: CASRDRSPPYEQYF. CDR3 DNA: TGTGCCAGCAGAGACAGGAGCCCCCCCTACGAGCAGTACTTC.

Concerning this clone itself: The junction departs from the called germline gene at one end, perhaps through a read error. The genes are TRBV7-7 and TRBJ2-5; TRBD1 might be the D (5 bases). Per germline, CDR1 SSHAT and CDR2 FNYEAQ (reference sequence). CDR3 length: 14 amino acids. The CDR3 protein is CASSLQAFQETQYF. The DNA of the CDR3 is TGTGCTAGCAGCTTACAGGCGTTCCAAGAGACCCAGTACTTC.

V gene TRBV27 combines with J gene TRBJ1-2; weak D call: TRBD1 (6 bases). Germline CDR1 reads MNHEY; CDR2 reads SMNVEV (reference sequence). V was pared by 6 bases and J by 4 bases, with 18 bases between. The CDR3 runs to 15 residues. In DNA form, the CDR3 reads TGTGCCAGCAGCCGAGCGTGGGGGCAGGGCTATGGCTACACCTTC. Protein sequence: CASSRAWGQGYGYTF.

The CDR3 is CASSWVPGSMNTEAFF. The CDR3 DNA reads TGTGCCAGCAGCTGGGTCCCCGGGAGCATGAACACTGAAGCTTTCTTT. V and J are TRBV7-2 and TRBJ1-1; D gene unclear. The length of the CDR3 is 16 residues. The ends were cut back, 4 bases at V and 0 bases at J, with 15 bases in the middle. The germline gives CDR1 SGHTA, CDR2 FQGNSA.

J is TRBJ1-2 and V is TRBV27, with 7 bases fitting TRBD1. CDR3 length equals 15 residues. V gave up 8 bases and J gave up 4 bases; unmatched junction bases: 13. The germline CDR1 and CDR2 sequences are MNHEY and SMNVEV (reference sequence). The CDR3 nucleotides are TGTGCCAGCGGGCCCTTAACAGGGGAATTCTATGGCTACACCTTC. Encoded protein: CASGPLTGEFYGYTF.

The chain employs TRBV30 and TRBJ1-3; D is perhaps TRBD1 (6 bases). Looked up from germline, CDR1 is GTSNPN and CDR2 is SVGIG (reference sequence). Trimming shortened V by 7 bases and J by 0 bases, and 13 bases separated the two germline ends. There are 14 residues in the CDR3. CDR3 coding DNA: TGTGCCTCCCCAGGGGACGGCTCTGGAAACACCATATATTTT. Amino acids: CASPGDGSGNTIYF. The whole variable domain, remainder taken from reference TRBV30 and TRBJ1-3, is SQTIHQWPATLVQPVGSPLSLECTVEGTSNPNLYWYRQAAGRGLQLLFYSVGIGQISSEVPQNLSASRPQDRQFILSSKKLLLSDSGFYLCASPGDGSGNTIYFGEGSWLTVV.

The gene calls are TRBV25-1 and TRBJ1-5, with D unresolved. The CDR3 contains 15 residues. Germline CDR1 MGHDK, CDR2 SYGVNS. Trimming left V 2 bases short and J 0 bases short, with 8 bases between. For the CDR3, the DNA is TGTGCCAGCAGTGAAGGCCTCCATAGCAATCAGCCCCAGCATTTT. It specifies CASSEGLHSNQPQHF. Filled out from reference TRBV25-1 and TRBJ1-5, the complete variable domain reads EADIYQTPRYLVIGTGKKITLECSQTMGHDKMYWYQQDPGMELHLIHYSYGVNSTEKGDLSSESTVSRIRTEHFPLTLESARPSHTSQYLCASSEGLHSNQPQHFGDGTRLSIL.

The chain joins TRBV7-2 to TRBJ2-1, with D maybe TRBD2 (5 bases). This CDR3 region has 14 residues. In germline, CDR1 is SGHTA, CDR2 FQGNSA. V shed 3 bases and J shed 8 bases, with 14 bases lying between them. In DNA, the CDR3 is TGTGCCAGCAGCTTTGTGGAGGCAGGCGATGAGCAGTTCTTC. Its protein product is CASSFVEAGDEQFF.

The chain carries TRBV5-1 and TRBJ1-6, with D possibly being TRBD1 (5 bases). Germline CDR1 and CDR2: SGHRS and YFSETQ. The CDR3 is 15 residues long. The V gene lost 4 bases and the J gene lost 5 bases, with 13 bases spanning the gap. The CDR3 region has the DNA TGCGCCAGCAGCCAACGGACAACTCATAATTCACCCCTCCACTTT. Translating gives CASSQRTTHNSPLHF. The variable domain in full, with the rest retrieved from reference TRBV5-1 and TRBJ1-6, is KAGVTQTPRYLIKTRGQQVTLSCSPISGHRSVSWYQQTPGQGLQFLFEYFSETQRNKGNFPGRFSGRQFSNSRSEMNVSTLELGDSALYLCASSQRTTHNSPLHFGNGTRLTVT.

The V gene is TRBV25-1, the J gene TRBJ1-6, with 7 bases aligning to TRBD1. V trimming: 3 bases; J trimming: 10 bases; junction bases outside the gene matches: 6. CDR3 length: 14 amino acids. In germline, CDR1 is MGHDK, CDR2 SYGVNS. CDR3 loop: CASSDRQGWSPLHF. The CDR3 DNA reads TGTGCCAGCAGTGATCGACAGGGTTGGTCACCCCTCCACTTT.

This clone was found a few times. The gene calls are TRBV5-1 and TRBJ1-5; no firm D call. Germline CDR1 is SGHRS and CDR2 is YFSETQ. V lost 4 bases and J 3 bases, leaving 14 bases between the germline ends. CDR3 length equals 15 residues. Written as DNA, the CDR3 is TGCGCCAGCAGCCGAAGCGGCAGCGTCAATCAGCCCCAGCATTTT. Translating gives CASSRSGSVNQPQHF.

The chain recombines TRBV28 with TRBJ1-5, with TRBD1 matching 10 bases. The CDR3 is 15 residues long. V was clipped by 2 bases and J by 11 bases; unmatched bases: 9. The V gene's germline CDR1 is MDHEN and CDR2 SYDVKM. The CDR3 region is CASSLGGQGGRAQHF. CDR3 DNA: TGTGCCAGCAGTTTAGGCGGACAGGGGGGAAGGGCCCAGCATTTT.